This T cell receptor beta chain was captured by sequencing in a study of blood T cell repertoires in COVID-19. Using immunoSEQ multiplex PCR, the repertoire was profiled, and TCRdb retains in-frame clones only, with some absent. Of 200,000 to 300,000 clones listed, 88% are singletons. CDR1 is SGHRS and CDR2 is YFSETQ in the germline V gene. V lost 2 bases, J lost 8 bases, and 19 bases lay in between. The CDR3 spans 15 residues. This clonotype was sampled from a man aged 55 to 69 who had recovered from COVID-19. The chain joins TRBV5-1 to TRBJ1-2, with a weak D call TRBD1 (5 bases). The sequenced sample consisted of peripheral blood. CDR3 in amino acids: CASSFGSQQGAGYTF. The CDR3 DNA follows: TGCGCCAGCAGCTTCGGGTCCCAACAAGGGGCAGGCTACACCTTC.